Listed below are T cell receptor beta chains from one sample, sequenced in a study of identical twins. TCRdb re-called the 5' RACE reads with MiXCR, one entry per CDR3 protein. The sample includes approximately 690,000 distinct CDR3 sequences, roughly 6% of them seen just once. Sequences were obtained from naive T cells sorted from blood. These receptor sequences come from a man aged 18 to 30 in good health. CDR3s include the opening cysteine and the closing phenylalanine or tryptophan. D genes are given only for firm matches. Clone size is stated in some rows and not others, as once, few, many or a class when expanded.

D	V	size	J	DNA	CDR3
TRBD1	TRBV7-2	many	TRBJ2-7	TGTGCCAGCAGCTTTTACAGGGGTTACGAGCAGTACTTC	CASSFYRGYEQYF
TRBD1	TRBV29-1	-	TRBJ1-1	TGCAGCGTGGACAGGCAAGCTACCCGTGAAGCTTTCTTT	CSVDRQATREAFF
-	TRBV12-3/TRBV12-4	-	TRBJ2-3	TGTGCCAGCAGTTTCACTCGAAGCACAGATACGCAGTATTTT	CASSFTRSTDTQYF
-	TRBV6-5	many	TRBJ2-7	TGTGCCAGCAGTTACCTTGGGCGGGTGGCCTACGAGCAGTACTTC	CASSYLGRVAYEQYF
TRBD1	TRBV29-1	many	TRBJ2-1	TGCAGCGTTGTTTGGGGACAGGGGCGGGAAGGGTATGTTTGGGAGCAGTTCTTC	CSVVWGQGREGYVWEQFF
-	TRBV20-1	-	TRBJ2-5	TGCAGTGCTATTCCGGTATTCGTTCCGGAGGAGACCCAGTACTTC	CSAIPVFVPEETQYF
-	TRBV7-9	-	TRBJ2-1	TGTGCCAGCAGCTTAGGCACGGGACACCAGTACAATGAGCAGTTCTTC	CASSLGTGHQYNEQFF
-	TRBV4-1	-	TRBJ1-1	TGCGCCAGCAGCCAAGAGGAGGGGGAACTCACTGAAGCTTTCTTT	CASSQEEGELTEAFF
-	TRBV11-2	few	TRBJ2-1	TGTGCCAGCAGCTTAGATCGGTCTCAATACAATGAGCAGTTCTTC	CASSLDRSQYNEQFF
-	TRBV7-2	many	TRBJ2-3	TGTGCCAGCAGCTTTCAACTCCGGCCCACAGATACGCAGTATTTT	CASSFQLRPTDTQYF
-	TRBV7-9	-	TRBJ2-7	TGTGCCAGCAGCTTAAAGGGGCTTGTATCCTACGAGCAGTACTTC	CASSLKGLVSYEQYF
TRBD1	TRBV7-6	-	TRBJ2-1	TGTGCCAGCAGCAACCGACAGGGGAGCTCCTACAATGAGCAGTTCTTC	CASSNRQGSSYNEQFF
-	TRBV10-3	many	TRBJ1-2	TGTGCCATCACCCCGGCAGCACCCAACTATGGCTACACCTTC	CAITPAAPNYGYTF
TRBD2	TRBV5-4	-	TRBJ2-3	TGTGCCAGCAGCACCCGGACTAGCGATATTACAGATACGCAGTATTTT	CASSTRTSDITDTQYF
-	TRBV6-2/TRBV6-3	-	TRBJ2-7	TGTGCCAGCAGCCTAATGAGCGAGCAGTACTTC	CASSLMSEQYF
-	TRBV20-1	many	TRBJ2-5	TGCAGTGCTAGAGATGATGGGGGAGGACCCCAAGAGACCCAGTACTTC	CSARDDGGGPQETQYF
TRBD1	TRBV10-3	many	TRBJ2-2	TGTGCCATCAGGGACAGGCCTACCGGGGAGCTGTTTTTT	CAIRDRPTGELFF
TRBD2	TRBV20-1	many	TRBJ2-1	TGCAGTGCGAAGCCCACTAGCGGGAGATCCTACAATGAGCAGTTCTTC	CSAKPTSGRSYNEQFF
TRBD2	TRBV28	many	TRBJ2-2	TGTGCCAGCACGTTAGCGGGAGCGGGGACCGGGGAGCTGTTTTTT	CASTLAGAGTGELFF
-	TRBV6-5	few	TRBJ1-5	TGTGCCAGCAGTTACAAAGGGGGTGGTGATCAGCCCCAGCATTTT	CASSYKGGGDQPQHF
-	TRBV12-3/TRBV12-4	many	TRBJ2-1	TGTGCCAGCAGTTTATCCCCCAACAATGAGCAGTTCTTC	CASSLSPNNEQFF
TRBD1	TRBV5-1	many	TRBJ1-2	TGCGCCAGCAAAAGGTCGGCGGGACAGAATACTAACTATGGCTACACCTTC	CASKRSAGQNTNYGYTF
TRBD1	TRBV20-1	many	TRBJ2-1	TGCAGTGCTAGAGATAACCGGGACAGCGACTACAATGAGCAGTTCTTC	CSARDNRDSDYNEQFF
TRBD2	TRBV12-3/TRBV12-4	-	TRBJ2-1	TGTGCCAGCAGTTTAAGGGGACTAGCGGCAGACAAGTTCTTC	CASSLRGLAADKFF
-	TRBV5-1	-	TRBJ2-1	TGCGCCAGCAGCTTGGTGCAGGGGATATACAATGAGCAGTTCTTC	CASSLVQGIYNEQFF
-	TRBV7-2	few	TRBJ2-3	TGTGCCAGCAGCTTAGCGCGGAACACCCGTGGCACAGATACGCAGTATTTT	CASSLARNTRGTDTQYF
-	TRBV7-8	-	TRBJ2-7	TGTGCCAGCAGCCAACCGGGACAAACCTACGAGCAGTACTTC	CASSQPGQTYEQYF
TRBD2	TRBV12-3/TRBV12-4	few	TRBJ2-2	TGTGCCAGCAGGCTAGCGGGCCGAGGGGCCGGGGAGCTGTTTTTT	CASRLAGRGAGELFF
TRBD1	TRBV12-3/TRBV12-4	-	TRBJ2-7	TGTTCCAGCAGCCATACCGGGACAGCTTACTACGAGCAGTACTTC	CSSSHTGTAYYEQYF
TRBD2	TRBV6-2/TRBV6-3	few	TRBJ2-5	TGTGCCAGCCTTCAGCGGCTAGCGGGAGAAGAGACCCAGTACTTC	CASLQRLAGEETQYF
TRBD2	TRBV20-1	many	TRBJ2-3	TGCAGTGCTCCCCGACTAGCGGACGTCACAGATACGCAGTATTTT	CSAPRLADVTDTQYF
-	TRBV10-3	few	TRBJ1-2	TGTGCCATCAGTGGTGGCAGCAACTATGGCTACACCTTC	CAISGGSNYGYTF
-	TRBV2	many	TRBJ1-2	TGTGCCAGCAGTAGTGGCCAGGACTATGGCTACACCTTC	CASSSGQDYGYTF
-	TRBV7-9	once	TRBJ2-1	TGTGCCAGCAGCTTGGGCCCCGGCAATGACCAGTTCTTC	CASSLGPGNDQFF
TRBD2	TRBV7-2	-	TRBJ2-3	TGTGCCAGCAGAAAAAACCTAGCGGGGGGGGCAGATACGCAGTATTTT	CASRKNLAGGADTQYF
-	TRBV4-1	few	TRBJ2-2	TGCGCCAGCAGCCAGAGCCCGCTTCGAAATTTGCCCCGGGAGCTGTTTTTT	CASSQSPLRNLPRELFF
-	TRBV20-1	many	TRBJ2-1	TGCAGTGCTAGCTACGGGGTCGACAATGAGCAGTTCTTC	CSASYGVDNEQFF
TRBD2	TRBV9	many	TRBJ2-3	TGTGCCAGCAGCGGAGAGAGCGGGAGAGGAGATTATTTT	CASSGESGRGDYF
-	TRBV3-1	-	TRBJ1-5	TGTGCCAGCAGCCAGGCCCGGGATTTCAATCAGCCCCAGCATTTT	CASSQARDFNQPQHF
-	TRBV25-1	many	TRBJ2-5	TGTGCCAGCAGTGCAATGGGAGGTTTGTCCGAGACCCAGTACTTC	CASSAMGGLSETQYF
TRBD1	TRBV15	many	TRBJ2-2	TGTGCCACCAGCAGAGGGACAGGGAGGAACACCGGGGAGCTGTTTTTT	CATSRGTGRNTGELFF
-	TRBV19	few	TRBJ2-2	TGTGCCAGTAGTACGTCATTCACCGGGGAGCTGTTTTTT	CASSTSFTGELFF
TRBD2	TRBV27	few	TRBJ2-2	TGTGCCAGCAGAAATAGCGGGAGGGCGGGCACCGGGGAGCTGTTTTTT	CASRNSGRAGTGELFF
TRBD2	TRBV5-1	few	TRBJ2-4	TGCGCCAGCAGCTCCCCGGGAGGTGGAGCCAAAAACATTCAGTACTTC	CASSSPGGGAKNIQYF
TRBD1	TRBV28	-	TRBJ2-5	TGTGCCAGCAGGGCCGGGACAGGAGTAAAAGAGACCCAGTACTTC	CASRAGTGVKETQYF
-	TRBV20-1	few	TRBJ2-1	TGCAGTGCTGACCACTCCTACAATGAGCAGTTCTTC	CSADHSYNEQFF
TRBD1	TRBV6-5	-	TRBJ2-4	TGTGCCAGCAGTTTAACAGGGGGCACCTTTCAGTACTTC	CASSLTGGTFQYF
-	TRBV12-3/TRBV12-4	many	TRBJ1-1	TGTGCCAGCAGCCTTAGAGGGGACGCGAACACTGAAGCTTTCTTT	CASSLRGDANTEAFF